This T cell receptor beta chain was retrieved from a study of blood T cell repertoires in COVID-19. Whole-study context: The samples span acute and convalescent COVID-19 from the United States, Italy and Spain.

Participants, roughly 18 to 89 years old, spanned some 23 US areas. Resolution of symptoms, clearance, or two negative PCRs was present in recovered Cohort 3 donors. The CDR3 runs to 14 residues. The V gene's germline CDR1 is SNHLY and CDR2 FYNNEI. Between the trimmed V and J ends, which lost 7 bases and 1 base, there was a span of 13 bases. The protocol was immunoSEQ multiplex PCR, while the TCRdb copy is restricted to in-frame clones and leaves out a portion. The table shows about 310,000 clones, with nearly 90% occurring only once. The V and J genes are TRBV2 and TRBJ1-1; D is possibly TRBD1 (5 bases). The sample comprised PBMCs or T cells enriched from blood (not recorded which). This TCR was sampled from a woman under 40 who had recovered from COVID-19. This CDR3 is CASTDRPENTEAFF. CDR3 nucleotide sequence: TGTGCCAGCACCGACAGACCGGAGAACACTGAAGCTTTCTTT.